This passage covers 31 T cell receptor beta chains from one sample sequenced in a study of T-cell memory formation after mild COVID-19. TCRdb analysed the 5' RACE reads with MiXCR anew, one entry per CDR3 protein. The sample holds about 350,000 distinct CDR3 sequences; approximately 15% are singletons and the top ten take about 20%. Sequences were obtained from PBMCs or a T cell subset sorted from them (not recorded which). The receptors shown here come from a man between 18 and 29 years old who had mild COVID-19 (a few samples of this study predate the infection). Cell type and time point are not known.

This chain uses TRBV5-4 with TRBJ1-2, with TRBD1 matching 9 bases. Germline CDR1 and CDR2: SGHNT and YYREEE (reference sequence). Unmatched junction bases numbered 8, after V lost 0 bases and J lost 2 bases. The CDR3 is made up of 17 amino acids. The DNA for the CDR3 is TGTGCCAGCAGCTTGGCGGAACGGACAGGGGAAAACTATGGCTACACCTTC. Translation gives CASSLAERTGENYGYTF.

The V call is TRBV4-3, the J call TRBJ2-3; 9 bases are shared with TRBD2. Germline CDR1 reads LGHNA; CDR2 reads YSLEER. Germline trimming cut 2 bases from V and 4 bases from J; bases unmatched to any gene: 10. The CDR3 totals 17 residues. CDR3 DNA sequence: TGCGCCAGCAGCCAACACACCGGCGGGGGGGAGCCAGATACGCAGTATTTT. Protein product: CASSQHTGGGEPDTQYF.

This clonotype was picked up many times. The chain uses TRBV12-3 or TRBV12-4 and TRBJ2-5; unclear D gene. This CDR3 is built from 14 residues. V lost 6 bases and J 7 bases, leaving 18 bases between the germline ends. CDR3: CASRTVGAFRTQYF. For the CDR3, the DNA is TGTGCCAGCAGAACGGTCGGCGCCTTCAGGACCCAGTACTTC.

The chain uses TRBV10-3 and TRBJ2-7; D is perhaps TRBD2 (6 bases). CDR1 is ENHRY and CDR2 is SYGVKD in the germline V gene. The V gene lost 0 bases and the J gene lost 3 bases, with 9 bases spanning the gap. This CDR3 spans 14 amino acids. This CDR3 reads CAISESREGYEQYV. The CDR3 DNA follows: TGTGCCATCAGTGAGTCGCGGGAAGGCTACGAGCAGTACGTC.

The chain has TRBV7-6 and TRBJ2-7; 15 positions match TRBD2. Trimming took 5 bases from V and 4 from J; bases not matched to a gene: 3. CDR1 and CDR2 (germline): SGHVS, FNYEAQ. CDR3 length: 15 amino acids. CDR3 sequence reads: CASSHGTSGGYEQYF. Written as DNA, the CDR3 is TGTGCCAGCAGCCACGGGACTAGCGGGGGGTACGAGCAGTACTTC.

The V and J genes are TRBV24-1 and TRBJ2-1; TRBD2 matches 7 bases. The CDR3 is made up of 16 amino acids. Trimming removed 7 bases from V and 1 base from J; junction bases left unmatched: 9. The V gene's germline CDR1 is KGHDR and CDR2 SFDVKD. The CDR3 DNA is TGTGCCACCAGCGGATGGAGCGGGGTTTCCTACAATGAGCAGTTCTTC. It codes for CATSGWSGVSYNEQFF.

This chain uses TRBV7-9 with TRBJ2-1; no definite D call. This CDR3 has 8 residues. Germline assignment: CDR1 SEHNR and CDR2 FQNEAQ (reference sequence). The germline V and J ends were trimmed by 6 bases and 9 bases, with 0 bases remaining between them. The CDR3: CASSEQFF. The CDR3 DNA is TGTGCCAGCAGTGAGCAGTTCTTC.

The CDR3 sequence: CASSFFGTRGADQYF. In DNA, the CDR3 is TGTGCCAGCAGCTTCTTCGGAACGCGGGGGGCCGACCAGTACTTC. The chain recombines TRBV7-2 with TRBJ2-7; 8 nucleotides agree with TRBD2. Germline-derived CDR1 and CDR2 are SGHTA and FQGNSA. V was pared by 3 bases and J by 10 bases, with 14 bases of the junction left unmatched. The CDR3 extends over 15 amino acids.

The chain employs TRBV5-1 and TRBJ1-1; D perhaps matches TRBD1 (5 bases). The CDR3 sequence is 15 residues long. Trimming stripped 4 bases from V and 0 bases from J, with 13 bases between. Germline loops: CDR1 SGHRS, CDR2 YFSETQ. This CDR3 reads CASSDRGNLNTEAFF. For the CDR3, the DNA is TGCGCCAGCAGCGACCGGGGCAACCTGAACACTGAAGCTTTCTTT.

This clonotype was observed a single time. The chain uses TRBV12-3 or TRBV12-4 and TRBJ2-7, with 7 bases matching TRBD2. The CDR3 has 16 residues. Losses at the gene ends were 5 bases for V and 0 bases for J; bases not matched to a gene: 10. CDR3 amino acids: CASSQPIGGSSYEQYF. In nucleotides, the CDR3 is TGTGCCAGCAGTCAACCCATTGGCGGGAGCTCCTACGAGCAGTACTTC.

The J gene is TRBJ2-1, the V gene TRBV2; D uncertain. Germline values: CDR1 SNHLY, CDR2 FYNNEI. Trimming pared 6 bases from V and 5 bases from J, leaving 11 bases between. The CDR3 consists of 13 residues. The CDR3: CASRRERDNEQFF. CDR3 in DNA: TGTGCCAGCAGACGAGAAAGGGACAATGAGCAGTTCTTC.

This clonotype was counted only a few times. The chain employs TRBV2 and TRBJ1-2, with 7 bases that match TRBD1. There are 13 residues in the CDR3. Per germline, CDR1 SNHLY and CDR2 FYNNEI. The junction had 3 bases not matched to a gene; V was cut back by 2 bases and J by 6 bases. DNA of the CDR3: TGTGCCAGCAGTGAAAGAGGGGGCGATGGCTACACCTTC. It yields the protein CASSERGGDGYTF.

This clonotype was seen a handful of times. The rearrangement uses TRBV6-6 and TRBJ1-1; no definite D call. There are 13 residues in the CDR3. V was cut by 7 bases and J by 6 bases, with 15 bases left in between. Germline V lookup: CDR1 MNHNY, CDR2 SVGAGI (reference sequence). CDR3 region: CASTWVLRAEAFF. CDR3 nucleotides: TGTGCCAGCACCTGGGTCCTCCGGGCTGAAGCTTTCTTT.

This clonotype was detected a few times. The V call is TRBV6-6, the J call TRBJ1-2; 7 bases line up with TRBD1. The CDR3 sequence is 15 residues long. Germline V gene lookup returns CDR1 MNHNY and CDR2 SVGAGI (reference sequence). V dropped 2 bases and J dropped 8; count of bases not matched to a gene: 11. The CDR3 here is CASSYITTGALGYTF. DNA for the CDR3: TGTGCCAGCAGTTACATCACCACAGGGGCCCTAGGCTACACCTTC.

This clonotype was counted ten times or more. V gene TRBV6-1 combines with J gene TRBJ2-3; D is unresolved. The V end lost 2 bases, the J end lost 5 bases, and 14 bases lay between the germline ends. CDR1 MNHNS and CDR2 SASEGT come from the germline V gene. The CDR3 covers 15 residues. The CDR3 loop reads CASSERGREEDTQYF. In DNA, the CDR3 is TGTGCCAGCAGTGAACGAGGTAGGGAAGAAGATACGCAGTATTTT.

The chain is built from TRBV21-1 and TRBJ1-1; TRBD1 reflects the table's D call only, with no check against the DNA. TRBV21-1 counts as a pseudogene. This CDR3 region has 15 residues. CDR3 in DNA: TGTGCCAGCAGCAAAGCGCGGGCAGGGGACACTGAAGCTTTCTTT. Residues: CASSKARAGDTEAFF.

This chain links TRBV12-3 or TRBV12-4 with TRBJ2-2; TRBD1 matches 10 bases. The CDR3 length is 15 residues. The V and J ends lost 4 bases and 7 bases, in that order; junction bases with no gene match: 6. For the CDR3, the DNA is TGTGCCAGCAGTTCAGGACAGGGGGGAATCGGGGAGCTGTTTTTT. Amino acids: CASSSGQGGIGELFF.

The chain joins TRBV10-3 to TRBJ1-1, with no clear D. There are 15 residues in the CDR3. Trimming shortened V by 0 bases and J by 0 bases, and 8 bases separated the two germline ends. Germline V gives CDR1 ENHRY, CDR2 SYGVKD. CDR3 nucleotides: TGTGCCATCAGTGAGTCGAAGGGAATGAACACTGAAGCTTTCTTT. It specifies CAISESKGMNTEAFF.

The V and J genes are TRBV29-1 and TRBJ2-5, with 11 bases lining up with TRBD2. From germline, CDR1 is SQVTM and CDR2 ANQGSEA. CDR3 length: 16 residues. After removal of 3 bases from V and 4 bases from J, the junction contained 10 bases not matched to a gene. The CDR3 is CSVDLRGLAAAETQYF. DNA of the CDR3: TGCAGCGTTGACCTTCGGGGACTAGCGGCGGCAGAGACCCAGTACTTC.

Only a few counts were recorded for this clonotype. The rearrangement joins TRBV20-1 to TRBJ1-2, with a weak D call TRBD1 (5 bases). The CDR3 length is 12 residues. Germline values: CDR1 DFQATT, CDR2 SNEGSKA (reference sequence). Trimming removed 5 bases from V and 5 bases from J, with 12 bases in between. CDR3 DNA: TGCAGTGCTCGAGTGAAGGGGTATGGCTACACCTTC. Translating gives CSARVKGYGYTF.

In this sample, this clonotype turned up many times. The rearrangement links TRBV27 to TRBJ2-7, with 12 bases fitting TRBD2. This CDR3 has 15 amino acids. V dropped 5 bases and J dropped 1; count of bases not matched to a gene: 3. The germline CDR1 and CDR2 sequences are MNHEY and SMNVEV (reference sequence). CDR3 sequence: CASSTLAGGSYEQYF. The DNA for the CDR3 is TGTGCCAGCAGTACCCTAGCGGGGGGGTCCTACGAGCAGTACTTC.

This clonotype was seen a handful of times. The chain joins TRBV6-6 to TRBJ2-7, with a possible D match to TRBD1 (5 bases). The CDR3 has 14 residues. Trimming took 0 bases from V and 4 from J, leaving 10 bases between them. Germline CDR1 MNHNY, CDR2 SVGAGI (reference sequence). This chain's CDR3 is CASSYSTRVYEQYF. In DNA form, the CDR3 reads TGTGCCAGCAGTTACTCGACCAGGGTTTACGAGCAGTACTTC.

This chain links TRBV5-6 with TRBJ2-5; 7 bases map to TRBD1. This CDR3 comprises 14 residues. Germline CDR1 SGHDT, CDR2 YYEEEE. Trimming removed 2 bases from V and 5 bases from J; junction bases left unmatched: 6. The CDR3 DNA sequence: TGTGCCAGCAGCTTACAGGGGCAGCGGGAGACCCAGTACTTC. Residues: CASSLQGQRETQYF. Combining the CDR3 with reference TRBV5-6 and TRBJ2-5 gives the whole variable domain DAGVTQSPTHLIKTRGQQVTLRCSPKSGHDTVSWYQQALGQGPQFIFQYYEEEERQRGNFPDRFSGHQFPNYSSELNVNALLLGDSALYLCASSLQGQRETQYFGPGTRLLVL.

The chain has TRBV5-1 and TRBJ2-7; D not certain. The CDR3 is 13 amino acids. Germline values: CDR1 SGHRS, CDR2 YFSETQ. With 0 bases removed from V and 2 bases from J, the gap between germline ends came to 6 bases. This CDR3 reads CASSLEGTYEQYV. CDR3 DNA: TGCGCCAGCAGCTTGGAGGGCACCTACGAGCAGTACGTC.

Concerning this clonotype itself: A much larger clone is a single base away; this may be a read error. J is TRBJ2-6 and V is TRBV9; D gene uncertain. CDR1 is SGDLS, CDR2 YYNGEE, per germline. The CDR3 sequence is 13 residues long. V lost 0 bases to trimming and J lost 2 bases, with 0 bases between them. The CDR3 DNA reads as TGTGCCAGCAGCGTAGCTGGGGCCAACGTCCTGACTTTC. Translation gives CASSVAGANVLTF. Filled out from reference TRBV9 and TRBJ2-6, the complete variable domain reads DSGVTQTPKHLITATGQRVTLRCSPRSGDLSVYWYQQSLDQGLQFLIQYYNGEERAKGNILERFSAQQFPDLHSELNLSSLELGDSALYFCASSVAGANVLTFGAGSRLTVL.

On this clonotype itself: At one end, the junction sequence differs from germline, possibly due to a read error. This chain connects TRBV6-2 or TRBV6-3 to TRBJ2-7; D may be TRBD1 or TRBD2 (5 bases each). The CDR3 totals 15 residues. Germline lookup yields CDR1 MNHEY and CDR2 SVGEGT. This chain's CDR3 is CASSNSGTGYYEQYF. The CDR3 region has the DNA TGTGCCAGCAGTAACTCCGGGACGGGGTACTACGAGCAGTACTTC.

This clonotype was observed a handful of times. This rearrangement joins TRBV12-3 or TRBV12-4 to TRBJ2-7; 15 positions match TRBD2. The J segment lost 5 bases and the V segment lost 4 bases, leaving 15 bases of the junction unmatched. This CDR3 is 19 amino acids long. The CDR3 coding sequence is TGTGCCAGCAGTTCCCCAAGGCCCGGACTAGCGGGGGGGCGCGACGAGCAGTACTTC. It yields the protein CASSSPRPGLAGGRDEQYF.

This clonotype was detected only a few times. This chain links TRBV7-2 with TRBJ1-2; no clear D gene. Germline CDR1 reads SGHTA; CDR2 reads FQGNSA. V was pared by 0 bases and J by 6 bases, with 14 bases between. The CDR3 consists of 15 residues. Written as DNA, the CDR3 is TGTGCCAGCAGCTTAGCGCCGGGTAAAACTGATGGCTACACCTTC. Encoded protein: CASSLAPGKTDGYTF.

CDR3 DNA: TGCGCCAGCAGCCCTACAGGGGGCCGTAGTATCTACGAGCAGTACTTC. This translates into CASSPTGGRSIYEQYF. This rearrangement joins TRBV4-1 to TRBJ2-7; 9 nucleotides agree with TRBD1. The length of the CDR3 is 16 residues. Trimming at V came to 4 bases and at J to 3 bases, leaving 10 bases not matched to a gene. Germline V gene lookup returns CDR1 MGHRA and CDR2 YSYEKL.

This clonotype was recorded at least ten times. Here the CDR3 reads CATSRAARSAGELFF. CDR3 in DNA: TGTGCCACCAGCAGAGCGGCTAGGAGCGCCGGGGAGCTGTTTTTT. The V call is TRBV15, the J call TRBJ2-2; D unclear. CDR1 and CDR2 (germline): LNHNV, YYDKDF (reference sequence). V was clipped by 1 base and J by 6 bases, with 12 bases between them. This CDR3 has 15 amino acids.

The V and J genes are TRBV19 and TRBJ1-5; D might be TRBD1 (6 bases). The CDR3 is made up of 14 amino acids. CDR1 is LNHDA and CDR2 is SQIVND in the germline V gene (reference sequence). V was cut by 8 bases and J by 3 bases, with 14 bases left in between. The CDR3 loop is CASCWGGVNQPQHF. In nucleotides, the CDR3 is TGTGCCAGTTGTTGGGGGGGCGTCAATCAGCCCCAGCATTTT.